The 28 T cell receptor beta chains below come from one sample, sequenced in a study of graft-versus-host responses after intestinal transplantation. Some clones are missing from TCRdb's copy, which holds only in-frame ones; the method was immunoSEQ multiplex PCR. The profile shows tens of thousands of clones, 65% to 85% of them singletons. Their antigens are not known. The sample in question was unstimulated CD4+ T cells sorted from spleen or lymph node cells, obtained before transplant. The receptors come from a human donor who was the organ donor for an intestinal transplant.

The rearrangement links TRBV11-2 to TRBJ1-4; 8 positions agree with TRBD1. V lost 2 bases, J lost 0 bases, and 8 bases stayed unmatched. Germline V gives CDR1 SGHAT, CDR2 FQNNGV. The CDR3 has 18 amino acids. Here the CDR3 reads CASSLRQGAHPTNEKLFF. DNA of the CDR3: TGTGCCAGCAGCTTAAGGCAGGGGGCCCATCCAACTAATGAAAAACTGTTTTTT. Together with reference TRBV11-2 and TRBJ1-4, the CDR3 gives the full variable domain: EAGVAQSPRYKIIEKRQSVAFWCNPISGHATLYWYQQILGQGPKLLIQFQNNGVVDDSQLPKDRFSAERLKGVDSTLKIQPAKLEDSAVYLCASSLRQGAHPTNEKLFFGSGTQLSVL.

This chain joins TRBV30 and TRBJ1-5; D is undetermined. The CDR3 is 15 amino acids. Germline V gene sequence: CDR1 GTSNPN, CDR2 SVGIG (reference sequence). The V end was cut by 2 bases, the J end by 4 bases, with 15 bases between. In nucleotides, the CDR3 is TGTGCCTGGAGTTACGGACTCTGGGCTAATCAGCCCCAGCATTTT. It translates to CAWSYGLWANQPQHF.

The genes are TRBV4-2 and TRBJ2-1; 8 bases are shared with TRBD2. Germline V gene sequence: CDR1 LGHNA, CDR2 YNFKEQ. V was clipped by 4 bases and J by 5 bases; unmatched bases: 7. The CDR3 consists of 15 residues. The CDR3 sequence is CASSPKGLEDNEQFF. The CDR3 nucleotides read TGTGCCAGCAGCCCGAAGGGACTAGAGGACAATGAGCAGTTCTTC.

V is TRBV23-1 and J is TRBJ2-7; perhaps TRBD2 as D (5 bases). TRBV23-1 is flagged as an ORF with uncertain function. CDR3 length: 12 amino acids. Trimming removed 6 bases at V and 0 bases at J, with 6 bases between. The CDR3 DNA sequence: TGCGCCAGCAGGGACTTCTCCTACGAGCAGTACTTC. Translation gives CASRDFSYEQYF.

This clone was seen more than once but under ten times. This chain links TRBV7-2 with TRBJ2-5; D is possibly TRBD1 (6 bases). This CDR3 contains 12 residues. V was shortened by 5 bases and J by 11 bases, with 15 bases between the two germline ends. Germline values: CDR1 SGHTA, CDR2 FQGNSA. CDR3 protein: CASSPPVGAQYF. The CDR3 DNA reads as TGTGCCAGCAGCCCCCCTGTGGGGGCGCAGTACTTC.

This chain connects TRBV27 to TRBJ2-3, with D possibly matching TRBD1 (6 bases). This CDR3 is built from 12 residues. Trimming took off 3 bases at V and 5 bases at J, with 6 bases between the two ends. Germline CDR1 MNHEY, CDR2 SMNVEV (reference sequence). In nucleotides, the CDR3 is TGTGCCAGCAGTTTGACAGGAGATACGCAGTATTTT. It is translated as CASSLTGDTQYF.

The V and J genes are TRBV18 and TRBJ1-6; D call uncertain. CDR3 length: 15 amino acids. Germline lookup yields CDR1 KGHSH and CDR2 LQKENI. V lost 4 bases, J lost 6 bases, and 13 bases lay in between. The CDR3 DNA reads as TGTGCCAGCTCACTAGACGTGAGTGGTAATTCACCCCTCCACTTT. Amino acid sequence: CASSLDVSGNSPLHF.

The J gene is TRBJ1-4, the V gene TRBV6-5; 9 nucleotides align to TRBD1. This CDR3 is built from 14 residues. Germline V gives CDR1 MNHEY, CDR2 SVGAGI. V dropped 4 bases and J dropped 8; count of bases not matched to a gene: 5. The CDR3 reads CASSSGQGREKLFF. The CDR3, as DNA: TGTGCCAGCAGTTCGGGACAGGGACGAGAAAAACTGTTTTTT.

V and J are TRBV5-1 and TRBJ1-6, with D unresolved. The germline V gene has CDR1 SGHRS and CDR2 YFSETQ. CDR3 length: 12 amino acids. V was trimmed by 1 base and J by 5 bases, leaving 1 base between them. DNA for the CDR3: TGCGCCAGCAGCTTGAATAATTCACCCCTCCACTTT. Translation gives CASSLNNSPLHF.

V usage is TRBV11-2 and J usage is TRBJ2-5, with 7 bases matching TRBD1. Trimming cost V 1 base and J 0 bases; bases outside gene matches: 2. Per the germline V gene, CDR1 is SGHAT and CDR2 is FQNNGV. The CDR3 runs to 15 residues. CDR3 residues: CASSLARGYQETQYF. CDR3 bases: TGTGCCAGCAGCTTAGCCAGGGGGTACCAAGAGACCCAGTACTTC.

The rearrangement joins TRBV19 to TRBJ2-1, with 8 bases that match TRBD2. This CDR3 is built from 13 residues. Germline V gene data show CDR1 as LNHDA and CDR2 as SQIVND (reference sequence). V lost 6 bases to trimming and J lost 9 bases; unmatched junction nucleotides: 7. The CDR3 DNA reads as TGTGCCAGTAGCTCCGGACTAGCAGGTGAGCAGTTCTTC. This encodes CASSSGLAGEQFF.

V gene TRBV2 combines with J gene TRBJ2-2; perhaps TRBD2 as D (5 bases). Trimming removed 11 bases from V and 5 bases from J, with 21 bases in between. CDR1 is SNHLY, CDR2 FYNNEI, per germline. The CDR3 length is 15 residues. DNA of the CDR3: TGTGCCCCCCATCTTGGGCTAGCAAAGACCGGGGAGCTGTTTTTT. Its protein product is CAPHLGLAKTGELFF.

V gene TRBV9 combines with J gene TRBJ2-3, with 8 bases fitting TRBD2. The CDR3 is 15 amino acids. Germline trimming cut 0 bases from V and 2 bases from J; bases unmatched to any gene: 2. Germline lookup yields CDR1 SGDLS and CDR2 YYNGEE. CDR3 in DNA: TGTGCCAGCAGCGTAGCGGGGGGGCTCACAGATACGCAGTATTTT. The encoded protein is CASSVAGGLTDTQYF.

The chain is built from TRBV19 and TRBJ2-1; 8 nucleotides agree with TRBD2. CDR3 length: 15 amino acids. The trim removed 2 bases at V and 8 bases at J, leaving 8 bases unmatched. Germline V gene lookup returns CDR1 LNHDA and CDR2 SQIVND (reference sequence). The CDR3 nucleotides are TGTGCCAGTAGTATAAGTATCGGGGGGGCGGATGAGCAGTTCTTC. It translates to CASSISIGGADEQFF.

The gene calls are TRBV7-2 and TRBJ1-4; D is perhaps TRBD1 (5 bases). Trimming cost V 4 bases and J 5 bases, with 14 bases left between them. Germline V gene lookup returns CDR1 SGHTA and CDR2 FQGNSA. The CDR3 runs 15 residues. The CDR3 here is CASSWWGTVNEKLFF. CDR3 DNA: TGTGCCAGCAGCTGGTGGGGGACGGTGAATGAAAAACTGTTTTTT. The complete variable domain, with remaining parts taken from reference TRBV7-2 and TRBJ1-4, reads GAGVSQSPSNKVTEKGKDVELRCDPISGHTALYWYRQSLGQGLEFLIYFQGNSAPDKSGLPSDRFSAERTGGSVSTLTIQRTQQEDSAVYLCASSWWGTVNEKLFFGSGTQLSVL.

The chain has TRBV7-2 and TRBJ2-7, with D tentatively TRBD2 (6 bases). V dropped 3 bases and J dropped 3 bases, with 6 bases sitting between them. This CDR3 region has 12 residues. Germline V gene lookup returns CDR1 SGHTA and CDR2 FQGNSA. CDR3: CASSLTSYEQYF. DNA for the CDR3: TGTGCCAGCAGCTTGACTAGCTACGAGCAGTACTTC.

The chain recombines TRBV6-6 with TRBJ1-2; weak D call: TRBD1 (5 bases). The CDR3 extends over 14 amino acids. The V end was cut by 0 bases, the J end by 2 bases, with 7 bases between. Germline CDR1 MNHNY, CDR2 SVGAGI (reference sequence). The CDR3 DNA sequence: TGTGCCAGCAGTTACTCAGCAGGGAACTATGGCTACACCTTC. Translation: CASSYSAGNYGYTF.

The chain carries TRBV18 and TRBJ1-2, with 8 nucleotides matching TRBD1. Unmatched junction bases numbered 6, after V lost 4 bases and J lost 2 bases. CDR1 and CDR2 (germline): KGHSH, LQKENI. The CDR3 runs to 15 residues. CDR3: CASSLSGTGNYGYTF. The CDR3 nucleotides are TGTGCCAGCTCACTCTCCGGGACAGGAAACTATGGCTACACCTTC.

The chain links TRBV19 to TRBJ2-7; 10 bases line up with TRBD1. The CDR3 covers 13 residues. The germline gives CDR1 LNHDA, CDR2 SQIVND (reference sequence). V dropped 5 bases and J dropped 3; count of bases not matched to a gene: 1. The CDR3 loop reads CASSRDRGYEQYF. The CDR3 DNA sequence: TGTGCCAGTAGTCGGGACAGGGGCTACGAGCAGTACTTC.

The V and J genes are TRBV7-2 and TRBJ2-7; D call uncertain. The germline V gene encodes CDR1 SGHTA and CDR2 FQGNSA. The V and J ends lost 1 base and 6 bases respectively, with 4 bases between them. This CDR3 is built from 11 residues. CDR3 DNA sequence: TGTGCCAGCAGCTTAGATTTCGAGCAGTACTTC. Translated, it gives CASSLDFEQYF.

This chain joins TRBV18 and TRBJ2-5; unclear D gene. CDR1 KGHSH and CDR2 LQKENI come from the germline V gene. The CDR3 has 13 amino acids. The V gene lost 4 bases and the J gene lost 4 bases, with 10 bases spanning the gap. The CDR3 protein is CASSRIPSETQYF. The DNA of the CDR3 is TGTGCCAGCTCACGAATCCCCTCAGAGACCCAGTACTTC.

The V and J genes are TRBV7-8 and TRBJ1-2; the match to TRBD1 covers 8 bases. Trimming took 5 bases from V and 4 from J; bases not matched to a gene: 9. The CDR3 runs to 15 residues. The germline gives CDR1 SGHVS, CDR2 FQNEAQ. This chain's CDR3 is CASSPRQGRSYGYTF. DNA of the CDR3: TGTGCCAGCAGCCCTCGACAGGGGAGAAGCTATGGCTACACCTTC.

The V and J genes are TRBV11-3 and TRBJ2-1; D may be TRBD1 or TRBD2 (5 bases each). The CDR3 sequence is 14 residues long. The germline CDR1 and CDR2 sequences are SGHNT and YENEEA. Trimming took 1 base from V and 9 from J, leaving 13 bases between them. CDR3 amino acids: CASSLGGAGAEQFF. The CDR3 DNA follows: TGTGCCAGCAGCTTAGGAGGGGCCGGGGCTGAGCAGTTCTTC.

CDR3 amino acids: CASSPPEGLNTEAFF. The DNA of the CDR3 is TGTGCCAGCTCACCACCGGAAGGGTTGAACACTGAAGCTTTCTTT. V usage is TRBV18 and J usage is TRBJ1-1; D remains unclear. This CDR3 has 15 residues. The V end lost 0 bases, the J end lost 0 bases, and 8 bases lay between the germline ends. Germline V gene sequence: CDR1 KGHSH, CDR2 LQKENI.

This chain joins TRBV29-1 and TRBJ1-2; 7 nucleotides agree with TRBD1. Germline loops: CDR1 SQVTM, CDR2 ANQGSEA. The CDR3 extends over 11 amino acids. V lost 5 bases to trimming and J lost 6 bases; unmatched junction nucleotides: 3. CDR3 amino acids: CSVSTGDGYTF. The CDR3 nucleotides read TGCAGCGTTTCAACAGGGGATGGCTACACCTTC.

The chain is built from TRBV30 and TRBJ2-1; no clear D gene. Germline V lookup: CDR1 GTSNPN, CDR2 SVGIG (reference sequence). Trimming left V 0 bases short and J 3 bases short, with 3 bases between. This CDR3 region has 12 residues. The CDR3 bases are TGTGCCTGGAGTGTACACTACAATGAGCAGTTCTTC. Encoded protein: CAWSVHYNEQFF.

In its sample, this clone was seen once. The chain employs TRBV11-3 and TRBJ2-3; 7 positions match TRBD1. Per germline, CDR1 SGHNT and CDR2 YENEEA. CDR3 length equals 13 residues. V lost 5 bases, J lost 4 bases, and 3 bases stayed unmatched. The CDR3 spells CASSPRGPDTQYF. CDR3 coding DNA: TGTGCCAGCAGCCCTAGGGGGCCAGATACGCAGTATTTT. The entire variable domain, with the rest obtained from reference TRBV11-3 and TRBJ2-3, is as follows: EAGVVQSPRYKIIEKKQPVAFWCNPISGHNTLYWYLQNLGQGPELLIRYENEEAVDDSQLPKDRFSAERLKGVDSTLKIQPAELGDSAVYLCASSPRGPDTQYFGPGTRLTVL.

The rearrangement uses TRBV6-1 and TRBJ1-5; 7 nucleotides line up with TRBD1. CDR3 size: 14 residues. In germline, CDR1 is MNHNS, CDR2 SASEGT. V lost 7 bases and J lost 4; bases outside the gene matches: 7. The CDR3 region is CASILGQVNQPQHF. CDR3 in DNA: TGTGCCAGCATTCTAGGACAGGTAAATCAGCCCCAGCATTTT.